These 21 T cell receptor beta chains were all obtained from the same sample, sequenced in a study of prognosis after radiotherapy for stage I lung cancer. It was by two-round multiplex PCR that TCR beta CDR3 was amplified from genomic DNA. Round one of PCR was performed, and it used primers specific to each TRBV and TRBJ gene. TCRdb redid the calling of the multiplex PCR reads with MiXCR, one entry per CDR3 protein. The sample has over 14,000 distinct CDR3 sequences, about a quarter seen once. Source: PBMCs, taken before or after stereotactic body radiation therapy (not recorded which). These receptors all come from a donor aged 50 or older with non-small cell lung cancer.

In its sample, this clonotype was seen many times. The chain joins TRBV15 to TRBJ1-4; D is undetermined. The germline V gene has CDR1 LNHNV and CDR2 YYDKDF (reference sequence). The CDR3 has 16 amino acids. V gave up 5 bases and J gave up 0 bases, with 13 bases separating them. CDR3 amino acids: CATSPADVATNEKLFF. CDR3 DNA: TGTGCCACCAGCCCAGCAGACGTCGCAACTAATGAAAAACTGTTTTTT.

At least ten counts were recorded for this clonotype. Possible read error: a much larger clone is one base away. This rearrangement joins TRBV20-1 to TRBJ2-7; 8 nucleotides align to TRBD2. Looked up from germline, CDR1 is DFQATT and CDR2 is SNEGSKA (reference sequence). The CDR3 consists of 14 residues. With V trimmed by 2 bases and J by 6 bases, 9 bases remained unmatched. This chain's CDR3 is CSARNTPGRGEQYF. The CDR3, as DNA: TGCAGTGCTAGAAATACACCCGGGAGGGGCGAGCAGTACTTC.

This clonotype showed up many times. The chain uses TRBV3-1 and TRBJ1-3; D perhaps matches TRBD1 (6 bases). Germline assignment: CDR1 LGHDT and CDR2 YNNKEL (reference sequence). This CDR3 is built from 17 residues. The V end lost 4 bases, the J end lost 2 bases, and 18 bases lay between the germline ends. CDR3 DNA sequence: TGTGCCAGCAGCCGGAACCAGGGGAGTGTGGCTGGAAACACCATATATTTT. Residues: CASSRNQGSVAGNTIYF.

This clonotype was counted many times. The CDR3 DNA follows: TGCGCCAGCAGCCAATTCCTACTAGCGGGAGGGTGGTCCTACAATGAGCAGTTCTTC. It is translated as CASSQFLLAGGWSYNEQFF. The V gene is TRBV4-1, the J gene TRBJ2-1; TRBD2 agrees at 13 bases. The junction had 8 bases not matched to a gene; V was cut back by 2 bases and J by 1 base. CDR3 length equals 19 residues. Germline CDR1 MGHRA, CDR2 YSYEKL.

This clonotype was seen repeatedly, ten times or more. The J gene is TRBJ1-4, the V gene TRBV11-2; 7 bases agree with TRBD1. Trimming took 1 base from V and 5 from J; bases not matched to a gene: 4. This CDR3 has 15 residues. From germline, CDR1 is SGHAT and CDR2 FQNNGV. The CDR3 spells CASSLAGQANEKLFF. The DNA of the CDR3 is TGTGCCAGCAGCTTAGCAGGACAGGCGAATGAAAAACTGTTTTTT.

This clonotype occurred a few times. This may stem from a read error, because a much larger clone lies one nucleotide away. V and J are TRBV6-2 or TRBV6-3 and TRBJ2-7; no clear D gene. This CDR3 region has 11 residues. Germline assignment: CDR1 MNHEY and CDR2 SVGEGT. The CDR3 DNA follows: TGTGCCAGCAGTGAATGGCACGAGCGGTACTTC. Translation gives CASSEWHERYF.

About this clonotype itself: Only one base separates this from a far larger clonotype, so it likely reflects a read error. The chain is built from TRBV7-9 and TRBJ1-6; D is unresolved. The end of the DNA fits TRBJ1-1 better, so the J call may be wrong. Germline values: CDR1 SEHNR, CDR2 FQNEAQ (reference sequence). CDR3 length equals 12 residues. The CDR3 region has the DNA TGTGCCAGCACCCCATCACTGGGGGAAGCTTTCTTT. This encodes CASTPSLGEAFF.

This clonotype was observed a handful of times. J is TRBJ2-2 and V is TRBV5-1; 7 bases line up with TRBD1. The CDR3 length is 14 residues. V gave up 4 bases and J gave up 8 bases; unmatched junction bases: 8. Germline V CDR1 and CDR2: SGHRS, YFSETQ. CDR3 nucleotide sequence: TGCGCCAGCAGCATCTCCGGGACAGTAGGGGAGCTGTTTTTT. This gives the protein CASSISGTVGELFF. Filled out from reference TRBV5-1 and TRBJ2-2, the complete variable domain reads KAGVTQTPRYLIKTRGQQVTLSCSPISGHRSVSWYQQTPGQGLQFLFEYFSETQRNKGNFPGRFSGRQFSNSRSEMNVSTLELGDSALYLCASSISGTVGELFFGEGSRLTVL.

This clonotype is labeled as medium-sized. DNA for the CDR3: TGTGCCAGCAGCTTACAGGGGAGCACAGATACGCAGTATTTT. Amino acid sequence: CASSLQGSTDTQYF. V is TRBV7-2 and J is TRBJ2-3, with TRBD1 as a possible D gene (6 bases). The CDR3 has 14 amino acids. Germline-derived CDR1 and CDR2 are SGHTA and FQGNSA. Trimming took off 2 bases at V and 0 bases at J, with 6 bases between the two ends.

Note on this clonotype: This may arise from a read error, as a much more abundant clone is one base away. The chain links TRBV14 to TRBJ1-3; D gene ambiguous. The CDR3 sequence is 12 residues long. V gave up 6 bases and J gave up 7 bases, with 10 bases separating them. The germline gives CDR1 SGHDN, CDR2 FVKESK. The CDR3 region is CASRHLPNTIYF. The CDR3 nucleotides are TGTGCCAGCAGACATCTTCCTAACACCATATATTTT.

About this clonotype: With a far larger clone one base away, a read error is the likely cause. The chain carries TRBV6-2 or TRBV6-3 and TRBJ1-4, with D maybe TRBD1 (5 bases). From germline, CDR1 is MNHEY and CDR2 SVGEGT. The CDR3 is 11 residues long. CDR3 sequence reads: CASSGTADKGF. The CDR3 bases are TGTGCCAGCAGTGGCACCGCGGACAAGGGTTTT.

This clonotype was seen at least ten times. The chain employs TRBV28 and TRBJ1-2, with 7 positions matching TRBD1. Germline trimming cut 2 bases from V and 6 bases from J; bases unmatched to any gene: 9. The CDR3 has 15 amino acids. Germline V lookup: CDR1 MDHEN, CDR2 SYDVKM. The CDR3 DNA reads TGTGCCAGCAGTTTAGGCCCACAGGGGCGCCATGGCTACACCTTC. Protein: CASSLGPQGRHGYTF.

The chain joins TRBV5-1 to TRBJ2-7; D possibly corresponds to TRBD2 (6 bases). The length of the CDR3 is 19 residues. The germline CDR1 and CDR2 sequences are SGHRS and YFSETQ. With 0 bases removed from V and 2 bases from J, the gap between germline ends came to 24 bases. The CDR3 sequence: CASSLGETIWRAAPYEQYF. CDR3 sequence (DNA): TGCGCCAGCAGCTTGGGGGAGACTATCTGGAGGGCAGCCCCCTACGAGCAGTACTTC.

With respect to this clonotype: One end of the junction does not line up with germline, which may come from a read error. V is TRBV28 and J is TRBJ1-5, with D maybe TRBD1 (6 bases). Germline lookup yields CDR1 MDHEN and CDR2 SYDVKM. The length of the CDR3 is 14 residues. The CDR3 DNA sequence: TGTGCCAGCAGTCGAGTACAGGGTTATGAGCCCCGGCATTTT. This translates into CASSRVQGYEPRHF.

This clonotype was seen ten or more times. The chain carries TRBV5-1 and TRBJ1-1, with D tentatively TRBD1 (5 bases). This CDR3 region has 13 residues. Germline CDR1 reads SGHRS; CDR2 reads YFSETQ. Deletions cut 4 bases from V and 4 bases from J, with 11 bases between. CDR3 region: CASSQGVSTEAFF. CDR3 coding DNA: TGCGCCAGCAGCCAAGGGGTGAGCACTGAAGCTTTCTTT.

This clonotype was observed many times. The rearrangement links TRBV5-1 to TRBJ2-1; 8 bases line up with TRBD2. The CDR3 sequence is 16 residues long. CDR1 is SGHRS and CDR2 is YFSETQ in the germline V gene. J lost 9 bases, V lost 4 bases, and 15 bases had no gene match. Here the CDR3 DNA reads TGCGCCAGCAGCGTCACTAGCGGAGTACAATCCGGTGAGCAGTTCTTC. Translated: CASSVTSGVQSGEQFF.

The chain employs TRBV5-6 and TRBJ2-7; 7 bases agree with TRBD1. The J segment lost 0 bases and the V segment lost 4 bases, leaving 10 bases of the junction unmatched. The CDR3 loop spans 16 amino acids. From germline, CDR1 is SGHDT and CDR2 YYEEEE. CDR3 in DNA: TGTGCCAGCAGCCCCGCGACAGGGATGGTCTCCTACGAGCAGTACTTC. It yields the protein CASSPATGMVSYEQYF.

In its sample, this clonotype ranks as medium-sized (0.01 to 0.1%). CDR3 in DNA: TGTGCCAGCAGTGCAGGGGTTGAGCAGTTCTTC. This encodes CASSAGVEQFF. V is TRBV6-4 and J is TRBJ2-1; D may be TRBD1 (6 bases). V lost 4 bases, J lost 9 bases, and 7 bases lay in between. CDR1 MRHNA and CDR2 SNTAGT come from the germline V gene. This CDR3 is 11 amino acids long.

This clonotype was counted ten times or more. This chain uses TRBV5-1 with TRBJ1-4; TRBD1 is a possible D gene (5 bases). The CDR3 runs to 14 residues. With 5 bases removed from V and 4 bases from J, the gap between germline ends came to 12 bases. The V gene's germline CDR1 is SGHRS and CDR2 YFSETQ. CDR3 sequence reads: CASRPGPINEKLFF. CDR3 DNA: TGCGCCAGCAGGCCGGGACCGATTAATGAAAAACTGTTTTTT.

In its sample, this clonotype ranks as medium-sized. This chain connects TRBV7-9 to TRBJ2-1; 9 bases are a match to TRBD2. The J segment lost 2 bases and the V segment lost 4 bases, leaving 15 bases of the junction unmatched. The CDR3 loop spans 19 amino acids. Germline V gene lookup returns CDR1 SEHNR and CDR2 FQNEAQ (reference sequence). CDR3 in amino acids: CASSSIYVSSGSTYNEQFF. In DNA form, the CDR3 reads TGTGCCAGCAGCTCCATATACGTTAGTAGCGGGAGTACCTACAATGAGCAGTTCTTC.

This clonotype came up many times. This chain joins TRBV5-5 and TRBJ2-5; D is ambiguous. Germline assignment: CDR1 SGHKS and CDR2 YYEKEE (reference sequence). This CDR3 is 15 amino acids long. The V end was cut by 0 bases, the J end by 1 base, with 10 bases between. For the CDR3, the DNA is TGTGCCAGCAGCTTGGTAGGGCGGAGCCAAGAGACCCAGTACTTC. As protein: CASSLVGRSQETQYF. The full variable domain, with the rest looked up from reference TRBV5-5 and TRBJ2-5, is DAGVTQSPTHLIKTRGQQVTLRCSPISGHKSVSWYQQVLGQGPQFIFQYYEKEERGRGNFPDRFSARQFPNYSSELNVNALLLGDSALYLCASSLVGRSQETQYFGPGTRLLVL.